The 22 T cell receptor beta chains in this list originate from one sample, sequenced in a study of beta chain features in type 1 diabetes. As every portion of the isolated RNA was reverse transcribed, the sequencing read expressed TCRB transcripts. The repertoire was sequenced with immunoSEQ multiplex PCR; TCRdb's copy has only in-frame clones and lacks some. This sample has 60,000 or so clones; roughly three fifths occur once, and the top ten carry roughly 2.4%. The material sequenced was Tregs from blood. These receptor sequences come from a woman under 30 in good health.

The chain links TRBV11-2 to TRBJ2-3; no firm D call. Looked up from germline, CDR1 is SGHAT and CDR2 is FQNNGV. The CDR3 sequence is 13 residues long. The germline V and J ends were trimmed by 3 bases and 2 bases, with 6 bases remaining between them. CDR3 in amino acids: CASSFGFTDTQYF. The CDR3 DNA reads as TGTGCCAGCAGCTTCGGGTTCACAGATACGCAGTATTTT.

The chain uses TRBV11-2 and TRBJ2-5, with D perhaps matching TRBD2 (6 bases). The CDR3 is 17 residues long. Trimming cost V 1 base and J 1 base, with 16 bases left between them. Germline loops: CDR1 SGHAT, CDR2 FQNNGV. CDR3 nucleotide sequence: TGTGCCAGCAGCTTAGTGGCAGCGGGCCTGCTCCAAGAGACCCAGTACTTC. Its protein is CASSLVAAGLLQETQYF.

The V call is TRBV7-9, the J call TRBJ1-1; D may be TRBD1 (5 bases). Germline CDR1 and CDR2: SEHNR and FQNEAQ (reference sequence). The CDR3 contains 17 residues. V was cut by 1 base and J by 0 bases, with 15 bases left in between. CDR3 amino acids: CASSLGTLQPLNTEAFF. The DNA of the CDR3 is TGTGCCAGCAGCTTAGGGACACTTCAACCTTTGAACACTGAAGCTTTCTTT.

In the case of this clone: The junction shows a germline mismatch at one end, possibly a read error. This chain connects TRBV7-9 to TRBJ1-1, with no clear D. This CDR3 is built from 11 residues. Germline CDR1 and CDR2: SEHNR and FQNEAQ (reference sequence). CDR3 sequence: CASSLATRNHF. Here the CDR3 DNA reads TGTGCCAGCAGCTTAGCGACAAGGAACCACTTT.

The chain is built from TRBV18 and TRBJ2-3; D possibly corresponds to TRBD1 (6 bases). V lost 2 bases and J lost 4, with 13 bases in between. This CDR3 has 15 residues. Germline assignment: CDR1 KGHSH and CDR2 LQKENI. CDR3 DNA: TGTGCCAGCTCACCAATCGGACAGAACCCAGATACGCAGTATTTT. The encoded protein is CASSPIGQNPDTQYF.

The chain couples TRBV10-3 to TRBJ2-3; TRBD2 is a possible D gene (6 bases). This CDR3 region has 14 residues. V was cut by 6 bases and J by 3 bases, with 13 bases left in between. Germline V gene lookup returns CDR1 ENHRY and CDR2 SYGVKD. DNA of the CDR3: TGTGCCATCAGGAGACTAGATGTTACAGATACGCAGTATTTT. Amino acids: CAIRRLDVTDTQYF.

V and J are TRBV6-6 and TRBJ1-2; D unresolved. The CDR3 loop spans 12 amino acids. Trimming removed 0 bases at V and 10 bases at J, with 9 bases between. CDR1 is MNHNY, CDR2 SVGAGI, per germline (reference sequence). The CDR3 loop is CASSYSRSDYTF. Written as DNA, the CDR3 is TGTGCCAGCAGTTACTCGCGGTCCGACTACACCTTC.

This sequence joins TRBV2 and TRBJ2-3, with D possibly matching TRBD1 (6 bases). This CDR3 spans 14 amino acids. V lost 5 bases and J lost 14, with 23 bases in between. Germline V gives CDR1 SNHLY, CDR2 FYNNEI. The CDR3 region has the DNA TGTGCCAGCAGTCCGGACAGCACCCCCAGTGTTCGGTATTTT. Translation gives CASSPDSTPSVRYF.

The V and J genes are TRBV7-9 and TRBJ2-1; 13 nucleotides match TRBD2. The germline CDR1 and CDR2 sequences are SEHNR and FQNEAQ (reference sequence). The CDR3 extends over 15 amino acids. Germline trimming cut 5 bases from V and 4 bases from J; bases unmatched to any gene: 2. In nucleotides, the CDR3 is TGTGCCAGCAGCCTACTAGCGGGAGGGTACAATGAGCAGTTCTTC. Translating it yields CASSLLAGGYNEQFF.

This chain connects TRBV2 to TRBJ2-6; 9 nucleotides align to TRBD1. Germline CDR1 reads SNHLY; CDR2 reads FYNNEI. This CDR3 is 17 amino acids long. With V trimmed by 4 bases and J by 3 bases, 7 bases remained unmatched. CDR3 loop: CASSGRDRAIGANVLTF. CDR3 DNA sequence: TGTGCCAGCAGTGGCCGGGACAGGGCTATTGGGGCCAACGTCCTGACTTTC.

The V call is TRBV6-1, the J call TRBJ2-7; a possible D gene is TRBD2 (6 bases). The CDR3 has 16 residues. V dropped 3 bases and J dropped 3 bases, with 18 bases sitting between them. Per the germline V gene, CDR1 is MNHNS and CDR2 is SASEGT. In nucleotides, the CDR3 is TGTGCCAGCAGTGACTTTGGGACTCGAAGCAACTACGAGCAGTACTTC. Protein sequence: CASSDFGTRSNYEQYF.

The genes are TRBV23-1 and TRBJ2-2; TRBD2 is a possible D gene (6 bases). TRBV23-1 is known as an ORF, though its function is uncertain. The V end lost 7 bases, the J end lost 6 bases, and 39 bases lay between the germline ends. This CDR3 has 22 residues. CDR3 amino acids: CASNTAPVPGTPQPGSAGELFF. In DNA, the CDR3 is TGCGCCAGCAACACGGCCCCCGTCCCCGGGACTCCCCAACCGGGTAGCGCCGGGGAGCTGTTTTTT.

Many counts were recorded for this clone. The rearrangement joins TRBV7-9 to TRBJ2-5, with D tentatively TRBD1 (5 bases). With 1 base removed from V and 6 bases from J, the gap between germline ends came to 15 bases. The V gene's germline CDR1 is SEHNR and CDR2 FQNEAQ (reference sequence). This CDR3 comprises 15 residues. CDR3 in DNA: TGTGCCAGCAGCTTAGGTACAGACAGCTCCCAGACCCAGTACTTC. It codes for CASSLGTDSSQTQYF.

The chain joins TRBV28 to TRBJ1-2; no reliable D call. The CDR3 is made up of 14 amino acids. Germline V gene lookup returns CDR1 MDHEN and CDR2 SYDVKM. Trimming cost V 2 bases and J 3 bases, with 10 bases left between them. In nucleotides, the CDR3 is TGTGCCAGCAGTTTAGAGGGCTCCGACTATGGCTACACCTTC. Amino acids: CASSLEGSDYGYTF.

The chain has TRBV6-1 and TRBJ1-2; TRBD1 is a possible D gene (5 bases). The V gene's germline CDR1 is MNHNS and CDR2 SASEGT. CDR3 length: 14 residues. Trimming took off 2 bases at V and 7 bases at J, with 14 bases between the two ends. CDR3: CASSEWGREGGYTF. The CDR3 DNA sequence: TGTGCCAGCAGTGAATGGGGCAGGGAAGGTGGCTACACCTTC.

V usage is TRBV7-9 and J usage is TRBJ2-7; 7 bases map to TRBD1. This CDR3 has 17 amino acids. J gave up 1 base and V 5 bases, and 14 bases lay outside the gene matches. From germline, CDR1 is SEHNR and CDR2 FQNEAQ (reference sequence). For the CDR3, the DNA is TGTGCCAGCAGCACGGAACCCGGGACAGCTGGATCCTACGAGCAGTACTTC. Its translation: CASSTEPGTAGSYEQYF. The whole variable domain, remainder taken from reference TRBV7-9 and TRBJ2-7, is DTGVSQNPRHKITKRGQNVTFRCDPISEHNRLYWYRQTLGQGPEFLTYFQNEAQLEKSRLLSDRFSAERPKGSFSTLEIQRTEQGDSAMYLCASSTEPGTAGSYEQYFGPGTRLTVT.

The genes are TRBV19 and TRBJ1-5; perhaps TRBD1 as D (6 bases). V was shortened by 6 bases and J by 3 bases, with 18 bases between the two germline ends. This CDR3 comprises 16 residues. Germline CDR1 and CDR2: LNHDA and SQIVND (reference sequence). The DNA for the CDR3 is TGTGCCAGTAGCACCCTAGGGGGGGCCCCCAATCAGCCCCAGCATTTT. It codes for CASSTLGGAPNQPQHF.

This chain uses TRBV18 with TRBJ1-1; 8 bases match TRBD1. Germline V gene data show CDR1 as KGHSH and CDR2 as LQKENI. The ends lost 3 bases at V and 6 bases at J; junction bases unmatched: 9. CDR3 length equals 15 residues. The CDR3 DNA reads as TGTGCCAGCTCACCCGGGATGACAGGGGTAGCTGAAGCTTTCTTT. It specifies CASSPGMTGVAEAFF.

This sequence joins TRBV4-2 and TRBJ2-3; 8 bases line up with TRBD1. The J segment lost 4 bases and the V segment lost 1 base, leaving 13 bases of the junction unmatched. The germline gives CDR1 LGHNA, CDR2 YNFKEQ. The CDR3 is made up of 18 amino acids. The CDR3 coding sequence is TGTGCCAGCAGCCAAGGGGACAGGTTGGGATGGGGGCCAGATACGCAGTATTTT. It specifies CASSQGDRLGWGPDTQYF.

This clone came up a few times. The chain uses TRBV28 and TRBJ2-7, with D unclear. V was shortened by 2 bases and J by 1 base, with 9 bases between the two germline ends. This CDR3 region has 14 residues. Germline-derived CDR1 and CDR2 are MDHEN and SYDVKM. DNA for the CDR3: TGTGCCAGCAGTTTAGGGCTACCTTCCTACGAGCAGTACTTC. Translation gives CASSLGLPSYEQYF.

This clone was observed a few times. The rearrangement joins TRBV18 to TRBJ1-3; D perhaps matches TRBD1 (5 bases). This CDR3 spans 15 amino acids. Trimming took 4 bases from V and 4 from J, leaving 14 bases between them. The V gene's germline CDR1 is KGHSH and CDR2 LQKENI. CDR3 protein: CASSQASSGGNTIYF. DNA for the CDR3: TGTGCCAGCTCACAAGCGTCGTCAGGGGGAAACACCATATATTTT.

The chain uses TRBV4-2 and TRBJ2-7; 9 nucleotides match TRBD1. The CDR3 has 16 amino acids. Germline CDR1 and CDR2: LGHNA and YNFKEQ. V gave up 1 base and J gave up 3 bases; unmatched junction bases: 7. The CDR3 protein is CASSQAAGQGLYEQYF. Written as DNA, the CDR3 is TGTGCCAGCAGCCAAGCTGCGGGACAGGGACTCTACGAGCAGTACTTC.